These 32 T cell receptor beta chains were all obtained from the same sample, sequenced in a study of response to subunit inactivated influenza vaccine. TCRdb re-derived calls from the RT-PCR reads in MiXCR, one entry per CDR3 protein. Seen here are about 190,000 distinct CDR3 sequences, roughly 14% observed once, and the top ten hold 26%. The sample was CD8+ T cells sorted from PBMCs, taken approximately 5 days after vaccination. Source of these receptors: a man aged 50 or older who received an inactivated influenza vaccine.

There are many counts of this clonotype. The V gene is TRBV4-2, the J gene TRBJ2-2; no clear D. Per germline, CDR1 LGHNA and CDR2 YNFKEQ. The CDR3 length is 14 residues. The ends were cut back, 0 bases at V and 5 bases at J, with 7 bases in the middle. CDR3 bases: TGTGCCAGCAGCCAAGATAGTTTTACCGGGGAGCTGTTTTTT. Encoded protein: CASSQDSFTGELFF.

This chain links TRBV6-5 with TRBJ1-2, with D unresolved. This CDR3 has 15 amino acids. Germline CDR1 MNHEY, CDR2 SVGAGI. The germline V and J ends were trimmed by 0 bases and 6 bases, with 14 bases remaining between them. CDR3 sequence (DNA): TGTGCCAGCAGTTACTCGAGGGCCGCATACCATGGCTACACCTTC. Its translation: CASSYSRAAYHGYTF.

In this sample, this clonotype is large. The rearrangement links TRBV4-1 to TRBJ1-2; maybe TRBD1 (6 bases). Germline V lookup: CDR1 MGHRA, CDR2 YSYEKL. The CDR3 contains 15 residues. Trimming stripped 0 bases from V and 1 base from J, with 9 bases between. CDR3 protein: CASSQDRTVNYGYTF. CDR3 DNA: TGCGCCAGCAGCCAAGATCGGACAGTTAACTATGGCTACACCTTC.

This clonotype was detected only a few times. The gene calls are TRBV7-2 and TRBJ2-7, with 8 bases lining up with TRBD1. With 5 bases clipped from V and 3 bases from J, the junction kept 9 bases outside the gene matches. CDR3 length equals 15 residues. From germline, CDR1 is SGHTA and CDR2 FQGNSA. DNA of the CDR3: TGTGCCAGCAGCCATAGTGACAGGGGATTCTACGAGCAGTACTTC. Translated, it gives CASSHSDRGFYEQYF.

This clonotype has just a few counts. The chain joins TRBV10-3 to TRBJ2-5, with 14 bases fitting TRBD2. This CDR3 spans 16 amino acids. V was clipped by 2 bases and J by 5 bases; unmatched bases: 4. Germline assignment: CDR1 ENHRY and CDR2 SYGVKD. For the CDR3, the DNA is TGTGCCATCAGTGAGCCGGGACTAGCGGGGGATGAGACCCAGTACTTC. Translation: CAISEPGLAGDETQYF.

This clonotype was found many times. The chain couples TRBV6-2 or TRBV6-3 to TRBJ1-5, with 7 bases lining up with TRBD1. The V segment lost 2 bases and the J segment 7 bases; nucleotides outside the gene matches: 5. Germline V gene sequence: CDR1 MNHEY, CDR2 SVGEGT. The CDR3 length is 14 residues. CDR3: CASSYAGGIQPQHF. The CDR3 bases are TGTGCCAGCAGTTACGCAGGGGGTATCCAGCCCCAGCATTTT.

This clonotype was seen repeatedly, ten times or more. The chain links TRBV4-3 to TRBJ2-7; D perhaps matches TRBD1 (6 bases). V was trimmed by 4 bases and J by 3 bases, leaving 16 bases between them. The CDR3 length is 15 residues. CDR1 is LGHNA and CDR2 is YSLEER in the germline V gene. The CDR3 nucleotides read TGCGCCAGCAGCCCGGTAAACAGGGCCTTCTACGAGCAGTACTTC. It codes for CASSPVNRAFYEQYF.

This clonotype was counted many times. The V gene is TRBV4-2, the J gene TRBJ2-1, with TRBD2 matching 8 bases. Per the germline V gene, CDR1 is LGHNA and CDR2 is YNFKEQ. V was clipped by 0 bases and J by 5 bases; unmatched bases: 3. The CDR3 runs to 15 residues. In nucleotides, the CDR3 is TGTGCCAGCAGCCAAGATTTCGGGGGGGACAATGAGCAGTTCTTC. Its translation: CASSQDFGGDNEQFF.

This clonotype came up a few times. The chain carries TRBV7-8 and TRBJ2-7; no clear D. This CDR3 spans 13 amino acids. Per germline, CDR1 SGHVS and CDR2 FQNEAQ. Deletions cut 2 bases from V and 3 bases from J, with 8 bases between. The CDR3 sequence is CASSLRAYYEQYF. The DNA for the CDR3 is TGTGCCAGCAGCTTACGGGCCTACTACGAGCAGTACTTC.

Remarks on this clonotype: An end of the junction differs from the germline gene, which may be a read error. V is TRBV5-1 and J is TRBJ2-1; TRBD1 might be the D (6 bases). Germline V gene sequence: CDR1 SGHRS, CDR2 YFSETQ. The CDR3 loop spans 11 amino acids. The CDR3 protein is CASTLGAEQFF. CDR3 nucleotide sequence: TGCGCCAGCACCTTGGGGGCTGAGCAGTTCTTC.

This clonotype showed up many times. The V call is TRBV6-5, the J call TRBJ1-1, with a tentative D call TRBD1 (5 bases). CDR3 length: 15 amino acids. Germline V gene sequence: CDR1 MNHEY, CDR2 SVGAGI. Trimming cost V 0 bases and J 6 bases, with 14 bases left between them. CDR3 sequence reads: CASSYSRAGLAEAFF. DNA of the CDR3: TGTGCCAGCAGTTACTCGAGGGCAGGGCTCGCTGAAGCTTTCTTT.

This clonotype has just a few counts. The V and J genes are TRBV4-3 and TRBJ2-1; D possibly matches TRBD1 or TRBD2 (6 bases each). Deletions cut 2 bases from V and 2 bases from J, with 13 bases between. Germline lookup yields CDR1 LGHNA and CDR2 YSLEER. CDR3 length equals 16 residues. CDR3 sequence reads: CASSQQRGAPYNEQFF. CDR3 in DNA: TGCGCCAGCAGCCAACAAAGGGGGGCCCCCTACAATGAGCAGTTCTTC.

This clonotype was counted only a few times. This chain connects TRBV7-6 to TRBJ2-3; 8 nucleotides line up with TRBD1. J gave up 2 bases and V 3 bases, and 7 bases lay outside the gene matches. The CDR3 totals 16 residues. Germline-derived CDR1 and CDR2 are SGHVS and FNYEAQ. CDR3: CASSFGTGLFTDTQYF. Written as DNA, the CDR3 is TGTGCCAGCAGCTTCGGGACAGGACTTTTCACAGATACGCAGTATTTT.

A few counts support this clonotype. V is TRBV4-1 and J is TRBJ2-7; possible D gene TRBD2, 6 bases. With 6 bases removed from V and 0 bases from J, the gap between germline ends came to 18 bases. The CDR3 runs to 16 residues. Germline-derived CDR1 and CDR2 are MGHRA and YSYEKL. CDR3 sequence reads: CASSASLLANSYEQYF. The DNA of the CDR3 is TGCGCCAGCAGTGCTAGTCTCCTAGCGAACTCCTACGAGCAGTACTTC.

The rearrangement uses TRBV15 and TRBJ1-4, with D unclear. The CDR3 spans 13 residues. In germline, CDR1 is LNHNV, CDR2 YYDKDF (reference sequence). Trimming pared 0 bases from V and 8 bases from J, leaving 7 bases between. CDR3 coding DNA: TGTGCCACCAGCAGAGATTCAAGGGAAAAACTGTTTTTT. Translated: CATSRDSREKLFF.

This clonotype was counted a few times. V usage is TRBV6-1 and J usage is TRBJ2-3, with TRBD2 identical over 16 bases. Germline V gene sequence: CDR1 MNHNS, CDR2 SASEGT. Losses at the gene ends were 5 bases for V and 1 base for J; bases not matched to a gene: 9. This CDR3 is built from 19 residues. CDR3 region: CASSRTGLAGGPGTDTQYF. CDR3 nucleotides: TGTGCCAGCAGTCGTACGGGACTAGCGGGAGGGCCCGGCACAGATACGCAGTATTTT.

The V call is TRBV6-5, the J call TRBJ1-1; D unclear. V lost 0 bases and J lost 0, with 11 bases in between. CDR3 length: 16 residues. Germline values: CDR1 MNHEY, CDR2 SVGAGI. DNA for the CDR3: TGTGCCAGCAGTTACTCAGAGGTTGGGATGAACACTGAAGCTTTCTTT. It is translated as CASSYSEVGMNTEAFF.

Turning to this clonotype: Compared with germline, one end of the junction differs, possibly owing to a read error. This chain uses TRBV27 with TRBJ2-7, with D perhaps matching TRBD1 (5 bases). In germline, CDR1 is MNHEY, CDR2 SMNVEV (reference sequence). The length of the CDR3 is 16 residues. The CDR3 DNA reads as TGTGCCAGCAGCTTATGGGGCATGGCCGAAGGCTACGAGCAGTACTTC. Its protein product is CASSLWGMAEGYEQYF.

The chain's CDR3 is CASSQADYSPRETQYF. The CDR3 DNA reads as TGTGCCAGCAGCCAGGCTGACTATTCCCCCCGAGAGACCCAGTACTTC. The chain joins TRBV4-2 to TRBJ2-5; TRBD2 is a possible D gene (5 bases). Germline loops: CDR1 LGHNA, CDR2 YNFKEQ. V was shortened by 3 bases and J by 4 bases, with 18 bases between the two germline ends. The CDR3 is 16 amino acids.

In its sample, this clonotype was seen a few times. CDR3 in DNA: TGTGCCAGCAGCTGGCCGGGACAGGGCTACGAGCAGTACTTC. This codes for CASSWPGQGYEQYF. V gene TRBV7-9 combines with J gene TRBJ2-7; the match to TRBD1 covers 9 bases. The CDR3 extends over 14 amino acids. Germline V gene sequence: CDR1 SEHNR, CDR2 FQNEAQ (reference sequence). J was trimmed by 3 bases and V by 4 bases; bases with no gene match: 4.

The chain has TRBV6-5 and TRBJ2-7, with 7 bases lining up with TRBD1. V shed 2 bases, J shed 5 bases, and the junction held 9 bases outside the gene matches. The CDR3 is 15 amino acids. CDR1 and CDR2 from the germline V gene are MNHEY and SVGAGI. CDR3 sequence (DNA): TGTGCCAGCAGTTACATGACAGGGAGCGGAGACGAGCAGTACTTC. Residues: CASSYMTGSGDEQYF.

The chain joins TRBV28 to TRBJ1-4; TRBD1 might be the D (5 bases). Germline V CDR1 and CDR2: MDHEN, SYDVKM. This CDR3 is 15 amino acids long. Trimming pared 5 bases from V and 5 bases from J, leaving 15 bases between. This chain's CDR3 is CASSHGTGRNEKLFF. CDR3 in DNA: TGTGCCAGCAGTCACGGGACGGGACGAAATGAAAAACTGTTTTTT.

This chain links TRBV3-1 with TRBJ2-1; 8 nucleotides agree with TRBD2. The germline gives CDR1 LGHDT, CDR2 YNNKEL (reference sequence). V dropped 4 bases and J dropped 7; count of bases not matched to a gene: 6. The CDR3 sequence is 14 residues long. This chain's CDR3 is CASSLRLAWNEQFF. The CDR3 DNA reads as TGTGCCAGCAGCCTTCGACTAGCGTGGAATGAGCAGTTCTTC.

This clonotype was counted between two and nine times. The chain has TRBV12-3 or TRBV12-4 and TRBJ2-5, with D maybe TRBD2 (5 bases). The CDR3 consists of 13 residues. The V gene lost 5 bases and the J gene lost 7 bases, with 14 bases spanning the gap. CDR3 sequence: CASSKGSDGTQYF. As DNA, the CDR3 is TGTGCCAGCAGTAAGGGTAGCGACGGGACCCAGTACTTC.

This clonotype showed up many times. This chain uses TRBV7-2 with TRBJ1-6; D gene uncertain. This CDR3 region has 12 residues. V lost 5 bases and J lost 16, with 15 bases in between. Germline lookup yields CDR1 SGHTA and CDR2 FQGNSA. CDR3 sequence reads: CASSVDGRELHF. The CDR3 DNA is TGTGCCAGCAGCGTCGACGGAAGAGAACTCCACTTT.

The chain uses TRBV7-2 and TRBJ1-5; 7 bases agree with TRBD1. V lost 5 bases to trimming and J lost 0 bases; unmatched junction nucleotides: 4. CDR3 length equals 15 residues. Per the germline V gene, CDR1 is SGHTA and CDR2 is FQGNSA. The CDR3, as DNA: TGTGCCAGCAGCGAACAGGGGTATAGCAATCAGCCCCAGCATTTT. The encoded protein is CASSEQGYSNQPQHF.

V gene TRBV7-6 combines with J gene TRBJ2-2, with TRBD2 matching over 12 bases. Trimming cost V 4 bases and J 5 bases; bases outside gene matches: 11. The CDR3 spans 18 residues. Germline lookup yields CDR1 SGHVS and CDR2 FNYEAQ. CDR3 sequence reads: CASSSPFLTSGRTGELFF. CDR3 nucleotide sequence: TGTGCCAGCAGCTCGCCCTTCCTTACTAGCGGGAGGACCGGGGAGCTGTTTTTT. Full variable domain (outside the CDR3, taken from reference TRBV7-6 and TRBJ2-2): GAGVSQSPRYKVTKRGQDVALRCDPISGHVSLYWYRQALGQGPEFLTYFNYEAQQDKSGLPNDRFSAERPEGSISTLTIQRTEQRDSAMYRCASSSPFLTSGRTGELFFGEGSRLTVL.

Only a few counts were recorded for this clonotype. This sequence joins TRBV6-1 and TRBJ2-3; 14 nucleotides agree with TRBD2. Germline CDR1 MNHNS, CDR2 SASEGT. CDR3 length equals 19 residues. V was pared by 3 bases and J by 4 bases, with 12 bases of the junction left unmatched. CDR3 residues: CASSERSGLAGGIADTQYF. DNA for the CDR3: TGTGCCAGCAGTGAGCGATCAGGACTAGCGGGGGGCATCGCAGATACGCAGTATTTT.

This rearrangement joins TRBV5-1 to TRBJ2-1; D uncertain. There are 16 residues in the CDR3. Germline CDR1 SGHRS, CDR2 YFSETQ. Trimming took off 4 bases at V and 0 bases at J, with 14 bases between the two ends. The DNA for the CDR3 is TGCGCCAGCAGCCTCAGATACGCTAGCTCCTACAATGAGCAGTTCTTC. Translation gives CASSLRYASSYNEQFF.

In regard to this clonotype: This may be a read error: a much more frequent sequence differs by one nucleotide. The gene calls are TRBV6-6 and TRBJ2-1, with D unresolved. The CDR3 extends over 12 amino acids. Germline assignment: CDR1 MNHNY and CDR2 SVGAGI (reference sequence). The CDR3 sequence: CASSSGYNEQLF. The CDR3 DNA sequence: TGTGCCAGCAGTTCCGGTTACAATGAGCAGCTCTTC.

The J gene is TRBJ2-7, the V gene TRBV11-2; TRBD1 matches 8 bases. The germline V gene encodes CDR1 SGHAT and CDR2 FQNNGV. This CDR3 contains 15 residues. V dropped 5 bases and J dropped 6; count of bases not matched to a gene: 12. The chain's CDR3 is CASSGQGQGAPEQYF. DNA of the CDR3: TGTGCCAGCAGCGGACAGGGACAAGGAGCCCCCGAGCAGTACTTC.

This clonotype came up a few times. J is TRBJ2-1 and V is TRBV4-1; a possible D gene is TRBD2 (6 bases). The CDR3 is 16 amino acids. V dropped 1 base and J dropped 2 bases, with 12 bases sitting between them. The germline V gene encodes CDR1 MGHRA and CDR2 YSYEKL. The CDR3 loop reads CASSQGAGRTYNEQFF. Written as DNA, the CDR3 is TGCGCCAGCAGCCAAGGCGCGGGACGGACCTACAATGAGCAGTTCTTC.